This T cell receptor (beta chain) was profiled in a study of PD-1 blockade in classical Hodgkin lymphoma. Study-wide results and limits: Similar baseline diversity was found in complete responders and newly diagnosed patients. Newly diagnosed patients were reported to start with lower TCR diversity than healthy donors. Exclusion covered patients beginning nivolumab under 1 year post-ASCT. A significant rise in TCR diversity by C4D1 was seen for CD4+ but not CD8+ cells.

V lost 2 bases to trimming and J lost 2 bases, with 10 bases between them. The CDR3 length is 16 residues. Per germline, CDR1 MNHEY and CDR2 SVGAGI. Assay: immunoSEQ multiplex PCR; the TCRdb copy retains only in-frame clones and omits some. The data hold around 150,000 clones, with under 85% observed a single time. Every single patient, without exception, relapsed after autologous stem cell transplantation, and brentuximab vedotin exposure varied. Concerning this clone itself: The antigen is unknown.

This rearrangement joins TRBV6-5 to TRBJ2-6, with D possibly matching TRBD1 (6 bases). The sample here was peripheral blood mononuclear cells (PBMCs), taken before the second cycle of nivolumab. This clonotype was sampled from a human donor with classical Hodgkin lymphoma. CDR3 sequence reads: CASSYIPGAGANVLTF. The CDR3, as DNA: TGTGCCAGCAGTTACATTCCAGGGGCTGGGGCCAACGTCCTGACTTTC.